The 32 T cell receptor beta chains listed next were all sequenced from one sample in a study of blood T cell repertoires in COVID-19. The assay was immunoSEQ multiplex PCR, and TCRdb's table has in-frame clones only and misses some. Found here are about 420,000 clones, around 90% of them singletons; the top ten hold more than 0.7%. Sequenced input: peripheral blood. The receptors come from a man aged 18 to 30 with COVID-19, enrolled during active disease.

The CDR3 DNA follows: TGTGCCAGCAGCGCGGGGACTTCTTATCCCACAGATACGCAGTATTTT. It specifies CASSAGTSYPTDTQYF. The genes are TRBV9 and TRBJ2-3; D possibly corresponds to TRBD2 (6 bases). The CDR3 extends over 16 amino acids. Deletions cut 3 bases from V and 2 bases from J, with 16 bases between. The V gene's germline CDR1 is SGDLS and CDR2 YYNGEE.

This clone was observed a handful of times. The CDR3, as DNA: TGTGCCAGCAGTTTCGGGGGGGAACAGCCCCAGCATTTT. Translation: CASSFGGEQPQHF. V usage is TRBV12-3 or TRBV12-4 and J usage is TRBJ1-5, with D possibly being TRBD1 (5 bases). The CDR3 has 13 residues. V was cut by 3 bases and J by 7 bases, with 10 bases left in between.

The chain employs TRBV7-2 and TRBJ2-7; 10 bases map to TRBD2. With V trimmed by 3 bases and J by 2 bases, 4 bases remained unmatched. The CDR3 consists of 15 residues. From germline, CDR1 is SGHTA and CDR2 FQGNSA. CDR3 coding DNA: TGTGCCAGCAGCTTGTCCAGCGGGGGGGCCTACGAGCAGTACTTC. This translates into CASSLSSGGAYEQYF.

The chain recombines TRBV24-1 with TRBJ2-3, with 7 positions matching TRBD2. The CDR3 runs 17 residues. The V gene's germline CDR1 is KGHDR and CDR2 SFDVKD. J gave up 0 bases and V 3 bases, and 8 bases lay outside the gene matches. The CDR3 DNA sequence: TGTGCCACCAGTGATCCGACCCTAGCGGCTAGCACAGATACGCAGTATTTT. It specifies CATSDPTLAASTDTQYF.

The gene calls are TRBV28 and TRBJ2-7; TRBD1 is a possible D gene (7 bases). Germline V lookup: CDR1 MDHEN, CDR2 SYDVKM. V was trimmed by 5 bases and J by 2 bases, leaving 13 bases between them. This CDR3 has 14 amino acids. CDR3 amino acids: CASSAGQPPYEQYF. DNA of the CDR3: TGTGCCAGCAGTGCGGGACAGCCACCCTACGAGCAGTACTTC.

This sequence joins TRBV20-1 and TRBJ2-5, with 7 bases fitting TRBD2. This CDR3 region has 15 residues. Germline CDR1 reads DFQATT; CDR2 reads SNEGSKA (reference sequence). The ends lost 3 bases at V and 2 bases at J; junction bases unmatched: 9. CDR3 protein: CSASASGETQETQYF. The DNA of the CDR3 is TGCAGTGCTAGTGCTAGCGGTGAGACACAAGAGACCCAGTACTTC.

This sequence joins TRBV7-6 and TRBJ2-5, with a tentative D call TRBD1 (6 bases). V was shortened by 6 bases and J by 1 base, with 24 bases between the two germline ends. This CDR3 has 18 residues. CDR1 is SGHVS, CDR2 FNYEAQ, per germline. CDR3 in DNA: TGTGCCAGCAGTCCCATTAGGGGGAGCTTAAGGTCCCAAGAGACCCAGTACTTC. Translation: CASSPIRGSLRSQETQYF.

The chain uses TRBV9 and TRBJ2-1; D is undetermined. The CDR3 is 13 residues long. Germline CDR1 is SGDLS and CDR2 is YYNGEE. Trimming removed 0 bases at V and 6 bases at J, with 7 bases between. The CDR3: CASSVGPGNEQFF. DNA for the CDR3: TGTGCCAGCAGCGTAGGTCCGGGCAATGAGCAGTTCTTC.

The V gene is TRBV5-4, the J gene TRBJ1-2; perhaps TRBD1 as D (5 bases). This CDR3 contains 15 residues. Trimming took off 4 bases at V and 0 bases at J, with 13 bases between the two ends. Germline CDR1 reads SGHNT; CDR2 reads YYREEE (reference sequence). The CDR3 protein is CASSTPTVSNYGYTF. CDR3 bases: TGTGCCAGCAGCACCCCGACAGTTTCTAACTATGGCTACACCTTC.

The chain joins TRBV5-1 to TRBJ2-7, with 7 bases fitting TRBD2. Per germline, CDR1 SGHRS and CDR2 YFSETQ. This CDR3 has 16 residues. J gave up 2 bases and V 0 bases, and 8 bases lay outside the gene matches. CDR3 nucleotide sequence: TGCGCCAGCAGCTTGGCTCGGACTAGTTCTGCCTACGAGCAGTACTTC. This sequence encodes CASSLARTSSAYEQYF.

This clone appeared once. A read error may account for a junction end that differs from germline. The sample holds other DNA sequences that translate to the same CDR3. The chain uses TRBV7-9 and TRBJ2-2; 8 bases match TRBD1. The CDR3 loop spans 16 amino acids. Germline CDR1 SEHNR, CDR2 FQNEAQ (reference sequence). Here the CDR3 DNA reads TGTGCCAGCAGAGGTAACGCAGGGGGCGAAGTCGGGGAACTGTTTTTT. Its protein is CASRGNAGGEVGELFF.

The CDR3 region has the DNA TGTGCCAGCAGCTTGATGGGGAGTCAGCCCCAGCATTTT. This translates into CASSLMGSQPQHF. The chain employs TRBV5-6 and TRBJ1-5; D is unresolved. V was pared by 1 base and J by 6 bases, with 8 bases between. CDR1 and CDR2 (germline): SGHDT, YYEEEE. The CDR3 length is 13 residues.

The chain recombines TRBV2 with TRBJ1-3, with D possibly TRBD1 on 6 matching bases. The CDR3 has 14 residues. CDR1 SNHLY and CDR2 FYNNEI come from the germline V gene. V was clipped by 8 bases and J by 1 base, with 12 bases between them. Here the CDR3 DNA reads TGTGCCAGCGGACAGTTATCGTCTGGAAACACCATATATTTT. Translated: CASGQLSSGNTIYF. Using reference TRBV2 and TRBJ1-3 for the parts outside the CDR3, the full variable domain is EPEVTQTPSHQVTQMGQEVILRCVPISNHLYFYWYRQILGQKVEFLVSFYNNEISEKSEIFDDQFSVERPDGSNFTLKIRSTKLEDSAMYFCASGQLSSGNTIYFGEGSWLTVV.

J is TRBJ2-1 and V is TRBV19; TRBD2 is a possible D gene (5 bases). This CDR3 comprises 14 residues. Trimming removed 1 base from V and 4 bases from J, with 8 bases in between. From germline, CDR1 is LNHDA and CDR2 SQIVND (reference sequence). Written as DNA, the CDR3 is TGTGCCAGTAGTATAGGGACTCAGTACAATGAGCAGTTCTTC. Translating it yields CASSIGTQYNEQFF.

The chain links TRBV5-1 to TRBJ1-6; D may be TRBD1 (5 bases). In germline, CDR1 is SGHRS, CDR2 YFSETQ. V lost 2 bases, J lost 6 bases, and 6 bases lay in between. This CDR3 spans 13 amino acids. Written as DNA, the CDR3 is TGCGCCAGCAGCTTAGGGGTTAATTCACCCCTCCACTTT. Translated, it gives CASSLGVNSPLHF.

The CDR3 region is CARGTSGKETQYF. The DNA of the CDR3 is TGTGCCAGGGGGACTAGCGGAAAAGAGACCCAGTACTTC. The chain combines TRBV2 with TRBJ2-5; 11 nucleotides align to TRBD2. Germline CDR1 is SNHLY and CDR2 is FYNNEI. The CDR3 covers 13 residues. The junction had 3 bases not matched to a gene; V was cut back by 9 bases and J by 3 bases.

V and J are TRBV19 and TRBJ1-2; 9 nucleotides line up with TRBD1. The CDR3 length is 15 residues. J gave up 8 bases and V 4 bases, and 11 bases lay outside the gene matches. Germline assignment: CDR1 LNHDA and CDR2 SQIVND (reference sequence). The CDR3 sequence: CASSTDRGNYGGYTF. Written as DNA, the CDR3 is TGTGCCAGTAGTACAGACAGGGGGAACTATGGAGGCTACACCTTC.

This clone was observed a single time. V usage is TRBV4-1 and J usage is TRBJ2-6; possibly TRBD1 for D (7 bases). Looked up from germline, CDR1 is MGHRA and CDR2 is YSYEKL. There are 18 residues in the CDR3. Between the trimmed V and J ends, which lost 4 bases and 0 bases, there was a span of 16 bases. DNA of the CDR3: TGCGCCAGCAGCCTGTCGGGGGACAGTCGCTCTGGGGCCAACGTCCTGACTTTC. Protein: CASSLSGDSRSGANVLTF.

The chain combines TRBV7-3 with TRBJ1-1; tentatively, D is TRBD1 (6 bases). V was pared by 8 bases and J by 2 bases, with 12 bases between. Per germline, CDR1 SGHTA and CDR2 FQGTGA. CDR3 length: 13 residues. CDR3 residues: CASLTGPNTEAFF. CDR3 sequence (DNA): TGTGCCAGCCTGACAGGACCTAACACTGAAGCTTTCTTT.

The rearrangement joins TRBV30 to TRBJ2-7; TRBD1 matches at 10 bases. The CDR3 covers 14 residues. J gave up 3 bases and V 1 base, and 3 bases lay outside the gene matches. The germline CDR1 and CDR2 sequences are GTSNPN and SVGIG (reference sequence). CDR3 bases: TGTGCCTGGAGTGGGGGGACAGGGGTCTACGAGCAGTACTTC. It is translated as CAWSGGTGVYEQYF. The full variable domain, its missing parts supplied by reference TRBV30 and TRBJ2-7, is SQTIHQWPATLVQPVGSPLSLECTVEGTSNPNLYWYRQAAGRGLQLLFYSVGIGQISSEVPQNLSASRPQDRQFILSSKKLLLSDSGFYLCAWSGGTGVYEQYFGPGTRLTVT.

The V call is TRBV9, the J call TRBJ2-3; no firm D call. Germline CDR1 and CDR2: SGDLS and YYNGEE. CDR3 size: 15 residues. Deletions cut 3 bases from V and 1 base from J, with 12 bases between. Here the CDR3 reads CASSDRLDGTDTQYF. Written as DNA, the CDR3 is TGTGCCAGCAGCGACCGACTGGATGGCACAGATACGCAGTATTTT.

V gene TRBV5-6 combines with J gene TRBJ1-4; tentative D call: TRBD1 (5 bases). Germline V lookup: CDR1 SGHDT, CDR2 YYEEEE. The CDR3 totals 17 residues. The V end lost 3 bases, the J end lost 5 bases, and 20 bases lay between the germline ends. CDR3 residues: CASSSAGGHKDNEKLFF. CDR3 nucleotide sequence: TGTGCCAGCAGCTCAGCCGGTGGACACAAAGACAATGAAAAACTGTTTTTT. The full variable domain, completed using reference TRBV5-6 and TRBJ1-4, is DAGVTQSPTHLIKTRGQQVTLRCSPKSGHDTVSWYQQALGQGPQFIFQYYEEEERQRGNFPDRFSGHQFPNYSSELNVNALLLGDSALYLCASSSAGGHKDNEKLFFGSGTQLSVL.

The CDR3 loop reads CASSYFRGDGYTF. CDR3 in DNA: TGTGCCAGCAGTTACTTCAGGGGGGACGGCTACACCTTC. The chain recombines TRBV6-7 with TRBJ1-2, with 7 bases fitting TRBD1. TRBV6-7 has ORF status, its function being uncertain. The CDR3 consists of 13 residues. The ends lost 1 base at V and 8 bases at J; junction bases unmatched: 4.

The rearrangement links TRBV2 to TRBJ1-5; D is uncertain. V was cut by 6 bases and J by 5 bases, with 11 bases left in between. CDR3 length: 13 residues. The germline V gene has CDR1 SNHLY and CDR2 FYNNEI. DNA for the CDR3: TGTGCCAGCAGGATAGACACTTATCAGCCCCAGCATTTT. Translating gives CASRIDTYQPQHF.

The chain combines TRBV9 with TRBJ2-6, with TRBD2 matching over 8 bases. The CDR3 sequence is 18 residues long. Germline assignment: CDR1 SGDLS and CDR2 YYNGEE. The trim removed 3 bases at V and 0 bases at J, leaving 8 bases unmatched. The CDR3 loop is CASSGRPGLVSGANVLTF. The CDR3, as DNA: TGTGCCAGCAGCGGGCGGCCGGGACTAGTCTCTGGGGCCAACGTCCTGACTTTC.

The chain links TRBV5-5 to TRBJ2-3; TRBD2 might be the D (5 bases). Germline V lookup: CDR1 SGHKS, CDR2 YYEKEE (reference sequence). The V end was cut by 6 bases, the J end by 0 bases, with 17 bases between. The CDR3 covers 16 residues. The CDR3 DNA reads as TGTGCCAGCAAGAGACCGAGCGGACCCAGCACAGATACGCAGTATTTT. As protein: CASKRPSGPSTDTQYF.

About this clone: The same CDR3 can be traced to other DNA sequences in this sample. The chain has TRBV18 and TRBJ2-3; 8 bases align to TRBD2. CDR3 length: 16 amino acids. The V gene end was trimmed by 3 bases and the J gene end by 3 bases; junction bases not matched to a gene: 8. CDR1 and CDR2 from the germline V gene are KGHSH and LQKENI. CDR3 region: CASSPPRPGGTDTQYF. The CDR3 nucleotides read TGTGCCAGCTCACCTCCAAGACCGGGGGGGACAGATACGCAGTATTTT.

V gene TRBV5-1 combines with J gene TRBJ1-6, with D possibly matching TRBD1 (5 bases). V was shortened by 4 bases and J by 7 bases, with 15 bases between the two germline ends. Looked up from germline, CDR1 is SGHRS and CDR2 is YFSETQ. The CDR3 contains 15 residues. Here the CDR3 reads CASSRTAGGNSPLHF. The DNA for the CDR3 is TGCGCCAGCAGCCGTACGGCGGGGGGGAATTCACCCCTCCACTTT.

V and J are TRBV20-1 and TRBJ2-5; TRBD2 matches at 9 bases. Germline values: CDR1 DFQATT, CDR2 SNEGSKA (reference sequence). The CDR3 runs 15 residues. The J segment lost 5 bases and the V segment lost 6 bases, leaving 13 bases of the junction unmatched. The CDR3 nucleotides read TGCAGTGCCAGTGAATTTAGCGGGAGCGATGAGACCCAGTACTTC. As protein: CSASEFSGSDETQYF.

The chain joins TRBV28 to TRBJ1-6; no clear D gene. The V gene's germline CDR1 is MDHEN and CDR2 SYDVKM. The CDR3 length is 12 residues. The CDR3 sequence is CTTPPPPPPLHF. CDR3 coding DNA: TGTACCACCCCCCCTCCCCCTCCACCCCTCCACTTT.

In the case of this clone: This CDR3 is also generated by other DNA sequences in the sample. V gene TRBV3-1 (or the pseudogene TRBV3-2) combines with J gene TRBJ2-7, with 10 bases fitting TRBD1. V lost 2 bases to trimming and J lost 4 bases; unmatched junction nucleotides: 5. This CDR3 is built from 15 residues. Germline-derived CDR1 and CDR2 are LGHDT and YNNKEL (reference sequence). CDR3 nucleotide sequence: TGTGCCAGCAGCCAATCGGGACAGGGGCCTTACGAGCAGTACTTC. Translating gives CASSQSGQGPYEQYF.

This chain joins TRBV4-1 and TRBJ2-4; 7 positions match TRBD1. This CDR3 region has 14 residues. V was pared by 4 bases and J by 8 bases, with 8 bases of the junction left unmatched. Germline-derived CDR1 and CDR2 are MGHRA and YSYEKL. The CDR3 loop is CASSPQGVGDIQYF. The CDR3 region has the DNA TGCGCCAGCAGCCCCCAGGGGGTAGGAGACATTCAGTACTTC.